The TCR beta chain described here comes from a study of cytomegalovirus exposure and HLA in healthy donors. Points from the study as a whole: The study put under 200 TCR beta chains on its list as cytomegalovirus-associated. TCR beta sequences reportedly predicted most subjects' HLA-A and HLA-B alleles accurately. Presence/absence analyses took donor sequencing depth as roughly uniform.

Notes on this clone: The antigen is not known.

The CDR3 contains 16 residues. The trim removed 0 bases at V and 2 bases at J, leaving 7 bases unmatched. CDR1 and CDR2 from the germline V gene are SGHRS and YFSETQ. PCR amplification relied on 60 Vbeta primers (plus 13 Jbeta primers). The protocol was immunoSEQ multiplex PCR, while the TCRdb copy is restricted to in-frame clones and leaves out a portion. The table includes 200,000 to 250,000 clones, nearly 80% detected once. Sequenced input: PBMCs. The chain uses TRBV5-1 and TRBJ2-7; 8 bases line up with TRBD2. The clonotype originates from a man aged 18-30 years in good health and CMV-seronegative. This CDR3 reads CASSLAGGEVTYEQYF. The CDR3 DNA reads TGCGCCAGCAGCTTGGCCGGGGGGGAGGTCACCTACGAGCAGTACTTC.